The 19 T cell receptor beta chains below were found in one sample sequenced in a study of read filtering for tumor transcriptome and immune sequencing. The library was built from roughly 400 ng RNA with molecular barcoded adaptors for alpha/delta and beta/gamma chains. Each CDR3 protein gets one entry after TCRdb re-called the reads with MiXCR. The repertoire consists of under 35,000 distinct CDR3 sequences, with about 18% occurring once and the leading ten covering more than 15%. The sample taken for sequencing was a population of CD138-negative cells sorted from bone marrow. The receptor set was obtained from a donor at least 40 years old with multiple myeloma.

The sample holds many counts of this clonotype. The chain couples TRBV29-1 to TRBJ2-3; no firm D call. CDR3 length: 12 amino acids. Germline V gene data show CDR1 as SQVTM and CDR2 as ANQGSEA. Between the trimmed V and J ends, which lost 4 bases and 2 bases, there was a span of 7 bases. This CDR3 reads CSVARNTDTQYF. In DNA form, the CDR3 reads TGCAGCGTTGCCAGGAACACAGATACGCAGTATTTT.

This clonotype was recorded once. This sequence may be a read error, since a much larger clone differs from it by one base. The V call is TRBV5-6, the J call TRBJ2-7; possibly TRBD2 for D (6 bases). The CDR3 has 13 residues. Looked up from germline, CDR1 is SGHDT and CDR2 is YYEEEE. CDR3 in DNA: TGTGCCGGCAGCTTGAGACTAGAGTACGAGCAGTACTTC. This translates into CAGSLRLEYEQYF.

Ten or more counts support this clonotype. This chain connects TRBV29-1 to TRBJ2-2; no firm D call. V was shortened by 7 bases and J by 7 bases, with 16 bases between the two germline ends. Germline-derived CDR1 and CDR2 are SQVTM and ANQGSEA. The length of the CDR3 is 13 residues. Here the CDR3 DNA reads TGCAGCGCTCCCGCTGGGTCGGGCGGGGAGCTGTTTTTT. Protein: CSAPAGSGGELFF.

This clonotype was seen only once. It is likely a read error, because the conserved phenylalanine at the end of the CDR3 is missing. The CDR3: CANSSGLNNEQFL. CDR3 in DNA: TGTGCCAACAGTTCGGGACTAAACAATGAGCAGTTCCTC. The chain recombines TRBV28 with TRBJ2-1, with TRBD2 matching 7 bases. Germline V gene data show CDR1 as MDHEN and CDR2 as SYDVKM. CDR3 length equals 13 residues.

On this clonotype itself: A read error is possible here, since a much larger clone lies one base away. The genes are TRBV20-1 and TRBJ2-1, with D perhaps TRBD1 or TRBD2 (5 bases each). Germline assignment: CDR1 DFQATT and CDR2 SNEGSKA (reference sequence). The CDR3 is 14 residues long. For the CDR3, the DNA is TGCAGTGCTTGGAAGGACGGGACCTACAATGATCAGTTCTTC. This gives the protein CSAWKDGTYNDQFF.

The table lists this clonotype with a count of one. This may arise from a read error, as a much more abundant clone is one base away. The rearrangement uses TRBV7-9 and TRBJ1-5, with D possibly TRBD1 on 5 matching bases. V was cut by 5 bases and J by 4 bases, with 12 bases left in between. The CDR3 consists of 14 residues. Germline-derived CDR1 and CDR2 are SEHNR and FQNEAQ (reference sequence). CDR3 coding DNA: TGTGCCAGCAGCCCCTCCGGGGGGAATCAGCCCCAGCATTTT. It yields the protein CASSPSGGNQPQHF.

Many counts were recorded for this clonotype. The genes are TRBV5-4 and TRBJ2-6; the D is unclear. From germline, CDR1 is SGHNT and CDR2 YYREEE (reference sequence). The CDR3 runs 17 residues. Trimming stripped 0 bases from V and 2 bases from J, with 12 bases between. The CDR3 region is CASSLGGYRTGANVLTF. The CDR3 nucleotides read TGTGCCAGCAGCTTGGGCGGATACAGAACTGGGGCCAACGTCCTGACTTTC.

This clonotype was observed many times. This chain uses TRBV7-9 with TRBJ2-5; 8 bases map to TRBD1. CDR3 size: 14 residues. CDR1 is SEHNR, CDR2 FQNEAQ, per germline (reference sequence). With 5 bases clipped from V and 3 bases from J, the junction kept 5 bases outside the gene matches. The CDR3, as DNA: TGTGCCAGCAGCGCCCCGGGACAGGAAGAGACCCAGTACTTC. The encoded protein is CASSAPGQEETQYF.

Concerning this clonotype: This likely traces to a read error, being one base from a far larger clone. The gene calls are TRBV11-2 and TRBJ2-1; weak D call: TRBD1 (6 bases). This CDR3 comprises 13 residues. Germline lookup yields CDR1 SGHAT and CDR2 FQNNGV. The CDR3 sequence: CASSLGTAIEQLF. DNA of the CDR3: TGTGCCAGCAGCTTAGGGACAGCAATTGAGCAGCTCTTC.

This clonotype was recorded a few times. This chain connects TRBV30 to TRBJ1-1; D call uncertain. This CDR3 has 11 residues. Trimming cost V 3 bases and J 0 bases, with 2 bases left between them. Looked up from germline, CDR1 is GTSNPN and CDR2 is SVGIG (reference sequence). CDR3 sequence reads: CAWRMNTEAFF. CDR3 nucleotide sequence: TGTGCCTGGAGAATGAACACTGAAGCTTTCTTT.

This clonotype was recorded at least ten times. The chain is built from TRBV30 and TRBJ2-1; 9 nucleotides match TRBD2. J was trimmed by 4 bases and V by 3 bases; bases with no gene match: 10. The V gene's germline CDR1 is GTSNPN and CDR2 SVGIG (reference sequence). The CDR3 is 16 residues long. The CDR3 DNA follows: TGTGCCTGGAGCAGTTATAGCGGGGGATCTTACAATGAGCAGTTCTTC. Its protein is CAWSSYSGGSYNEQFF.

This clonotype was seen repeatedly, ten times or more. CDR3 nucleotides: TGTGCCAGCTCGACCTCACTAGGAACGGCGCAGTATTTT. It encodes CASSTSLGTAQYF. The chain recombines TRBV18 with TRBJ2-3, with a weak D call TRBD2 (5 bases). Germline V gene lookup returns CDR1 KGHSH and CDR2 LQKENI. V lost 6 bases to trimming and J lost 10 bases, with 17 bases between them. This CDR3 is built from 13 residues.

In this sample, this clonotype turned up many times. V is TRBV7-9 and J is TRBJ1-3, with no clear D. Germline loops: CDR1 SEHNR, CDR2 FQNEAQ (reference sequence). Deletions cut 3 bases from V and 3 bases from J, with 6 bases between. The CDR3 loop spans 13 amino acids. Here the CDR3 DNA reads TGTGCCAGCAGCTTGTACGGTGGAAACACCATATATTTT. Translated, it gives CASSLYGGNTIYF.

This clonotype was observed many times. The CDR3 spells CASSGPPGLVYSSTDTQYF. The DNA of the CDR3 is TGTGCCAGCAGTGGTCCCCCGGGACTAGTTTACTCTAGCACAGATACGCAGTATTTT. The chain combines TRBV2 with TRBJ2-3; 8 nucleotides align to TRBD2. CDR3 length equals 19 residues. CDR1 is SNHLY and CDR2 is FYNNEI in the germline V gene. V trimming: 4 bases; J trimming: 0 bases; junction bases outside the gene matches: 15. Full variable domain (rest looked up from reference TRBV2 and TRBJ2-3): EPEVTQTPSHQVTQMGQEVILRCVPISNHLYFYWYRQILGQKVEFLVSFYNNEISEKSEIFDDQFSVERPDGSNFTLKIRSTKLEDSAMYFCASSGPPGLVYSSTDTQYFGPGTRLTVL.

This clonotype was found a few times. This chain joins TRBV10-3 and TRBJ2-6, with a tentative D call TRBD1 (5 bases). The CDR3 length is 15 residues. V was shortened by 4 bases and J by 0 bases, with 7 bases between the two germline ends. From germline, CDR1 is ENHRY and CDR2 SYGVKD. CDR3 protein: CAISGQTSGANVLTF. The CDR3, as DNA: TGTGCCATCAGTGGACAGACCTCTGGGGCCAACGTCCTGACTTTC.

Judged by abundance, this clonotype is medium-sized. Here the CDR3 reads CASTGSGLAASGANVLTF. For the CDR3, the DNA is TGTGCCAGCACCGGGTCTGGACTAGCCGCCTCTGGGGCCAACGTCCTGACTTTC. This chain joins TRBV5-4 and TRBJ2-6; TRBD2 matches at 8 bases. CDR1 and CDR2 from the germline V gene are SGHNT and YYREEE (reference sequence). The CDR3 sequence is 18 residues long. The trim removed 6 bases at V and 0 bases at J, leaving 11 bases unmatched.

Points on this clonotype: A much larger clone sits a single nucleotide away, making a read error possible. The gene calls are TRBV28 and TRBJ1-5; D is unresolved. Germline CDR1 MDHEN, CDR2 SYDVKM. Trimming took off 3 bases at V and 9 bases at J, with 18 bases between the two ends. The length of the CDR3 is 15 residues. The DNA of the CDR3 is TGTGCCAGCAGTTTTACGGCCAGTTCTCTATCGCCCCAGCATTTT. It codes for CASSFTASSLSPQHF.

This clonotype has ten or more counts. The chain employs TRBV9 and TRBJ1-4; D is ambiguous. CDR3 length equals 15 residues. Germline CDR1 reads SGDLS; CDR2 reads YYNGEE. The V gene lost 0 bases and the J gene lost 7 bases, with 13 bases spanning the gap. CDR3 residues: CASSVVSEGGEKLFF. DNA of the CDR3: TGTGCCAGCAGCGTAGTTTCGGAGGGCGGTGAAAAACTGTTTTTT. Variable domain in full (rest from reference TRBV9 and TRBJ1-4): DSGVTQTPKHLITATGQRVTLRCSPRSGDLSVYWYQQSLDQGLQFLIQYYNGEERAKGNILERFSAQQFPDLHSELNLSSLELGDSALYFCASSVVSEGGEKLFFGSGTQLSVL.

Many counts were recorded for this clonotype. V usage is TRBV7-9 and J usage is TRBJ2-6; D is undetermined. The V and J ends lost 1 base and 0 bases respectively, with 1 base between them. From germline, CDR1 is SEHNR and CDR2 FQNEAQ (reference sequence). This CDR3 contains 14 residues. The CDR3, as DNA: TGTGCCAGCAGCTTAGGCTCTGGGGCCAACGTCCTGACTTTC. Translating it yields CASSLGSGANVLTF.